This section outlines one T cell receptor beta chain sequence together with its context. Its specificity is unknown. The data belong to a study of OX40 agonist ivuxolimab in advanced cancers. Broader study findings: No antigen was identified for the clonally expanded peripheral T cells.

Sequencing used immunoSEQ multiplex PCR; TCRdb keeps in-frame clones, though not all of them. Here the sample spans approximately 94,000 clones, 80% to 95% being singletons. Individuals having autoimmune disease history or systemic immunosuppression were not enrolled. Here the sequenced sample was CD4+ or CD8+ T cells sorted from blood, taken in a trial of the OX40 agonist ivuxolimab. This TCR was recovered from an adult with an advanced solid tumor such as melanoma, head and neck, liver or kidney cancer.

In DNA form, the CDR3 reads TGTGCCAGCAGCTCTGGGGTGGGGGGATCCTACGAGCAGTACTTC. Translation gives CASSSGVGGSYEQYF. This chain uses TRBV7-8 with TRBJ2-7; tentatively, D is TRBD2 (6 bases). CDR1 SGHVS and CDR2 FQNEAQ come from the germline V gene. V lost 4 bases to trimming and J lost 1 base, with 14 bases between them. The CDR3 contains 15 residues.